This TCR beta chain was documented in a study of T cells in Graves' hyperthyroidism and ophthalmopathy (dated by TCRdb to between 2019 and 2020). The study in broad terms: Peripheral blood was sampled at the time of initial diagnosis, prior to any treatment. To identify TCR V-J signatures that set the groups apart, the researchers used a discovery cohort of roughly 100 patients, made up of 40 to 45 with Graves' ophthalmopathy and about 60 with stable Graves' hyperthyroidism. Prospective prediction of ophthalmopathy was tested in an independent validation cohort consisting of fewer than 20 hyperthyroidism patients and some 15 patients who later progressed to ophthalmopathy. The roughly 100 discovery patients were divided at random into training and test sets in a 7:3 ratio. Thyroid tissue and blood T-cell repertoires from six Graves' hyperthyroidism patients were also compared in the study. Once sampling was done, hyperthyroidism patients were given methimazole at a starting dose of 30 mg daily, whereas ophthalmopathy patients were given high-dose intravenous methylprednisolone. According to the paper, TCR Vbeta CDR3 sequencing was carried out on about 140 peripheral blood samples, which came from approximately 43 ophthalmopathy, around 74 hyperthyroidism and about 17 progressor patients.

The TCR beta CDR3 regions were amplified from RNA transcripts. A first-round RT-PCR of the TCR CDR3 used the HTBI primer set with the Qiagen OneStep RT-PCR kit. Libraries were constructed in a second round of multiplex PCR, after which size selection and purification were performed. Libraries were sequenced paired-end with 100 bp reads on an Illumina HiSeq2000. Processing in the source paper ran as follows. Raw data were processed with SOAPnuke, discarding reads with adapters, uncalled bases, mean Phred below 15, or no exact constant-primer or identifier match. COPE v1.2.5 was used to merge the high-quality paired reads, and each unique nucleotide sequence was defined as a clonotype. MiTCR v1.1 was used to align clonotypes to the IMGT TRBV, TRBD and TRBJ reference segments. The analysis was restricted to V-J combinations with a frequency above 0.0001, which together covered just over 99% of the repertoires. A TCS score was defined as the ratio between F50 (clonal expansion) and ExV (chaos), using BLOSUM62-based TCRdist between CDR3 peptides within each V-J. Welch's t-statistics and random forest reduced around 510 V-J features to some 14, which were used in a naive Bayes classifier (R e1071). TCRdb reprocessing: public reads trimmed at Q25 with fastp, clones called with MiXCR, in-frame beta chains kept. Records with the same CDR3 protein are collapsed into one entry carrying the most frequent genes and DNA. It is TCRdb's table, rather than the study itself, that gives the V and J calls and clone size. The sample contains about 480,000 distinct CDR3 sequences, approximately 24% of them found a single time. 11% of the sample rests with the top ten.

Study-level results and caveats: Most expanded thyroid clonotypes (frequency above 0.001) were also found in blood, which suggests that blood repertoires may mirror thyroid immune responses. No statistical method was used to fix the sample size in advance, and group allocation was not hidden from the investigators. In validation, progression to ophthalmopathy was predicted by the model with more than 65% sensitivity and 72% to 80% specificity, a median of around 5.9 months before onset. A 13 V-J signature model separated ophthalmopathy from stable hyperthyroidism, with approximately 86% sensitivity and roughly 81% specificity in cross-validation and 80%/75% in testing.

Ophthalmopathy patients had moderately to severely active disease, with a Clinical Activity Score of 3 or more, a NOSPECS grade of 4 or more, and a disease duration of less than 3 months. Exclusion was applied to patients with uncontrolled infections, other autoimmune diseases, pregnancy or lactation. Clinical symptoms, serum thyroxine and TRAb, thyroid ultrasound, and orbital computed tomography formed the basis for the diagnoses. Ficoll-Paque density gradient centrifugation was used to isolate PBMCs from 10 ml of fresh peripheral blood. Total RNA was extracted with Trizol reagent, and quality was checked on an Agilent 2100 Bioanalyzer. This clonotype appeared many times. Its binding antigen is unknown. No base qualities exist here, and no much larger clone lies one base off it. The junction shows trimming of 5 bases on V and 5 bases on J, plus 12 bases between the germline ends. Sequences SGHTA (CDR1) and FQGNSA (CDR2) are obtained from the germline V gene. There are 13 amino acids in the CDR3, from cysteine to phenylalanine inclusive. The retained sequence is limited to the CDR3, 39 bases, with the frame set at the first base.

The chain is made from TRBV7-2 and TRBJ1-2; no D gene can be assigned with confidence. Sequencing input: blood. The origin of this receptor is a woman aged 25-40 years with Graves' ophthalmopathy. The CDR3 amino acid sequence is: CASSPENFYGYTF. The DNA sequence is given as TGTGCCAGCAGCCCCGAAAACTTTTATGGCTACACCTTC.